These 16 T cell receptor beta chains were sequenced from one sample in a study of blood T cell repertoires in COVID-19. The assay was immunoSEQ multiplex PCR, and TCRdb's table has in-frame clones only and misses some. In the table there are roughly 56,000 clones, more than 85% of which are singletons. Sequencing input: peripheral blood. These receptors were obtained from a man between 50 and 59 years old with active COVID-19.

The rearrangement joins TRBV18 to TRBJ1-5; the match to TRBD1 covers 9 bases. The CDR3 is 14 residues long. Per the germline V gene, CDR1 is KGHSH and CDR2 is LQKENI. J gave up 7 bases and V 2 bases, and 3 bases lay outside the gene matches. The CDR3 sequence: CASSPGTGRQPQHF. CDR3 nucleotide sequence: TGTGCCAGCTCACCAGGGACAGGGAGGCAGCCCCAGCATTTT.

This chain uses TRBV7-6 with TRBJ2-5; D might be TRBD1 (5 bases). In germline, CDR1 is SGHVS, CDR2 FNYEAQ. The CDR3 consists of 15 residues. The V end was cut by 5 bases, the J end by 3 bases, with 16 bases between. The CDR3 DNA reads TGTGCCAGCAGCCAAGGGCCTGACAGTGAAGAGACCCAGTACTTC. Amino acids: CASSQGPDSEETQYF.

Here the CDR3 DNA reads TGTGCCAGCGCCCAGGGGGCCAGGGGTTTCGAGCAGTACTTC. Its translation is CASAQGARGFEQYF. The V and J genes are TRBV18 and TRBJ2-7, with TRBD1 matching over 8 bases. V dropped 8 bases and J dropped 6; count of bases not matched to a gene: 12. This CDR3 contains 14 residues. Looked up from germline, CDR1 is KGHSH and CDR2 is LQKENI.

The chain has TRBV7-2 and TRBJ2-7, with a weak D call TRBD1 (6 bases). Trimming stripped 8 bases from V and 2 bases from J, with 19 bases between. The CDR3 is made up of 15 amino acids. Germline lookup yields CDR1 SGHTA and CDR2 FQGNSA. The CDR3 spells CASGSTNRDAYEQYF. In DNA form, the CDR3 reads TGTGCCAGCGGAAGCACAAACAGGGATGCCTACGAGCAGTACTTC.

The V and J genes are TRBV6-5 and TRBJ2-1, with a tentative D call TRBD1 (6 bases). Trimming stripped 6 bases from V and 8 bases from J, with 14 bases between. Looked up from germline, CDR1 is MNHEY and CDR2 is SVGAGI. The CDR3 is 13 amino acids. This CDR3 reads CASRRGGVDEQFF. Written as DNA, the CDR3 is TGTGCCAGCAGAAGAGGGGGTGTCGATGAGCAGTTCTTC.

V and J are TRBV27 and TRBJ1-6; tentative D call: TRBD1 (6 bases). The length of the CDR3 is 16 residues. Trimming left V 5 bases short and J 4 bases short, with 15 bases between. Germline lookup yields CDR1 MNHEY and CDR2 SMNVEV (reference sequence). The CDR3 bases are TGTGCCAGCAGTATCAGGGGCCCCGCGTATAATTCACCCCTCCACTTT. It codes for CASSIRGPAYNSPLHF.

The chain's CDR3 is CASSQYGQMNTEAFF. The CDR3 DNA reads TGTGCCAGCAGCCAATATGGACAAATGAACACTGAAGCTTTCTTT. The rearrangement uses TRBV3-1 (or the pseudogene TRBV3-2) and TRBJ1-1, with D possibly TRBD1 on 5 matching bases. CDR1 and CDR2 (germline): LGHDT, YNNKEL (reference sequence). The CDR3 consists of 15 residues. V was trimmed by 2 bases and J by 0 bases, leaving 10 bases between them.

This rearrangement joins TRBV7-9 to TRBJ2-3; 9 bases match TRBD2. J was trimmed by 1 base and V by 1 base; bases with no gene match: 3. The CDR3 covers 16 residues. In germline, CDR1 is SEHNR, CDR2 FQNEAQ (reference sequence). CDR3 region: CASSLGLAGRTDTQYF. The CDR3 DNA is TGTGCCAGCAGCTTAGGCCTAGCGGGGCGCACAGATACGCAGTATTTT.

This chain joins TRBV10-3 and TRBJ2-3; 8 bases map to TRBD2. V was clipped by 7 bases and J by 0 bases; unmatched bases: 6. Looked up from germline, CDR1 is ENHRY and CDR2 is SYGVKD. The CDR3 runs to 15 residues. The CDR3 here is CAITARGGSTDTQYF. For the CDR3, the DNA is TGTGCCATCACCGCCCGGGGGGGGAGCACAGATACGCAGTATTTT.

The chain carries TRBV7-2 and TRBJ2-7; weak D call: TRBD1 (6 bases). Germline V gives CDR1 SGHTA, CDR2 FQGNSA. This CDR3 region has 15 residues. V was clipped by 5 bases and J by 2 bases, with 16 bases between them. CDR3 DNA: TGTGCCAGCAGCGCCCGTCGGGACACCCCCTACGAGCAGTACTTC. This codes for CASSARRDTPYEQYF.

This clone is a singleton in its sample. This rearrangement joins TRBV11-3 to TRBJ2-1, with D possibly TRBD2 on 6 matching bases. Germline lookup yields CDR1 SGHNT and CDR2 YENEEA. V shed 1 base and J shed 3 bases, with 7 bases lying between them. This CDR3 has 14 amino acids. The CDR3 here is CASSLGGVYNEQFF. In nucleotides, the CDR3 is TGTGCCAGCAGCTTAGGGGGGGTCTACAATGAGCAGTTCTTC.

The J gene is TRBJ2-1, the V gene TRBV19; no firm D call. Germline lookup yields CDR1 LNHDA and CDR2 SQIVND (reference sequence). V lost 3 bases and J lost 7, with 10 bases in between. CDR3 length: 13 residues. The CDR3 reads CASSILMRNEQFF. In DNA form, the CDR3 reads TGTGCCAGTAGTATTCTGATGCGAAATGAGCAGTTCTTC.

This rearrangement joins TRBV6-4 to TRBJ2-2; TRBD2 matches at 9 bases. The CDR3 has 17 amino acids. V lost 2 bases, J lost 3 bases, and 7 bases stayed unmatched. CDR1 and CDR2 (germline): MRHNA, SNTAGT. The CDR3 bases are TGTGCCAGCAGTGACGGGCTAGCGGGACTTCACACCGGGGAGCTGTTTTTT. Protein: CASSDGLAGLHTGELFF.

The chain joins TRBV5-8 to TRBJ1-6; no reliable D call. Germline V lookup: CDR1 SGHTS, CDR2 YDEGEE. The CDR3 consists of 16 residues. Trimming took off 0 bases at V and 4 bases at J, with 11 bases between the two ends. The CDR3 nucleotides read TGTGCCAGCAGCTTGGGAGGGCCGGGATATAATTCACCCCTCCACTTT. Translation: CASSLGGPGYNSPLHF.

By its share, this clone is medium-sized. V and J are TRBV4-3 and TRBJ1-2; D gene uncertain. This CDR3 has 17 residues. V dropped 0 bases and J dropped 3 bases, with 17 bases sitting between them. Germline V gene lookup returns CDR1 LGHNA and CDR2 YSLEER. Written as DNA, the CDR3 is TGCGCCAGCAGCCAAGATTTCGGGGTAAGGGAAGACTATGGCTACACCTTC. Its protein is CASSQDFGVREDYGYTF.

The DNA of the CDR3 is TGCGCCAGCAGCTTTACAGGGTATGAGACCCAGTACTTC. Encoded protein: CASSFTGYETQYF. This sequence joins TRBV5-1 and TRBJ2-5, with D perhaps matching TRBD1 (6 bases). The germline V gene encodes CDR1 SGHRS and CDR2 YFSETQ. V lost 2 bases and J 5 bases, leaving 10 bases between the germline ends. The CDR3 spans 13 residues. The full variable domain, with the rest looked up from reference TRBV5-1 and TRBJ2-5, is KAGVTQTPRYLIKTRGQQVTLSCSPISGHRSVSWYQQTPGQGLQFLFEYFSETQRNKGNFPGRFSGRQFSNSRSEMNVSTLELGDSALYLCASSFTGYETQYFGPGTRLLVL.